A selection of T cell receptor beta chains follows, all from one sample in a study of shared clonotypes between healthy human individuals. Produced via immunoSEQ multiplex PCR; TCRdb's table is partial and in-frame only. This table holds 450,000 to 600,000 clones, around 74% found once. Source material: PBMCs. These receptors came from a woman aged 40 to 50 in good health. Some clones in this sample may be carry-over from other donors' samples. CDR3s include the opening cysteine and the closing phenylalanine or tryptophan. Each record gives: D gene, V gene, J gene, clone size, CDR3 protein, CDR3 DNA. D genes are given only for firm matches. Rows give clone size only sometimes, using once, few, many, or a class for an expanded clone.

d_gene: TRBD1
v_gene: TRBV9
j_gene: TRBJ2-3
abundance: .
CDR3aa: CASSGRTGGSDTQYF
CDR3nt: TGTGCCAGCAGCGGAAGGACAGGGGGCTCAGATACGCAGTATTTT

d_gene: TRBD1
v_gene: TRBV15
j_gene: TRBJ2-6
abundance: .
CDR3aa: CATSSTGAGANVLTF
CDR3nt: TGTGCCACCAGCAGCACAGGGGCTGGGGCCAACGTCCTGACTTTC

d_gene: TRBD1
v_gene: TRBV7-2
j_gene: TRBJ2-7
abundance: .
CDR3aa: CASSYGEPGQPYGQYF
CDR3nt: TGTGCCAGCAGCTACGGAGAACCGGGACAGCCTTACGGGCAGTACTTC

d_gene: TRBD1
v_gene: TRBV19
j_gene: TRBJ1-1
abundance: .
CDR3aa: CASSSLMTGMRTEAFF
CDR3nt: TGTGCCAGTAGTTCTCTTATGACAGGGATGAGGACTGAAGCTTTCTTT

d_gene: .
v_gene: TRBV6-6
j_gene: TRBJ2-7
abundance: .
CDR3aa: CASSYSRTDSYEQYF
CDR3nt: TGTGCCAGCAGTTACTCGCGGACAGACTCCTACGAGCAGTACTTC

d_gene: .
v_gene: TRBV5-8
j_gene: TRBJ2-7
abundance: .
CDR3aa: CASSLDRPYEQYF
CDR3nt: TGTGCCAGCAGCTTGGACAGGCCCTACGAGCAGTACTTC

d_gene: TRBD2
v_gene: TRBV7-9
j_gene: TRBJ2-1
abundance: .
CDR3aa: CASSLTLGLAEQFF
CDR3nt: TGTGCCAGCAGCTTAACCTTAGGACTAGCGGAGCAGTTCTTC

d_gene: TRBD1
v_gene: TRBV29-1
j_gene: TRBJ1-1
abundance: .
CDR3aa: CSVEDLGQGGTEAFF
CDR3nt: TGCAGCGTTGAAGATCTGGGACAGGGAGGAACTGAAGCTTTCTTT

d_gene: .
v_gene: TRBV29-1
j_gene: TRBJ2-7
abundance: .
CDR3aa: CSVGGVGFYEQYF
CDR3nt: TGCAGCGTTGGGGGCGTGGGTTTCTACGAGCAGTACTTC

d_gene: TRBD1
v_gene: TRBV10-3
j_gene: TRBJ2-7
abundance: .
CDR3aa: CAISESGTGGLGEQYF
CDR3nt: TGTGCCATCAGTGAGTCAGGGACAGGGGGCCTAGGGGAGCAGTACTTC

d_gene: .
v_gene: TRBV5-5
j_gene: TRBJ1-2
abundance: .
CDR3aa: CASSLGDYGYTF
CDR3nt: TGTGCCAGCAGCTTGGGGGACTATGGCTACACCTTC

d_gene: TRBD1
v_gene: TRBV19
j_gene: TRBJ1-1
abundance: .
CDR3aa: CASSIRDSEAFF
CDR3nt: TGTGCCAGTAGTATCAGGGACAGTGAAGCTTTCTTT

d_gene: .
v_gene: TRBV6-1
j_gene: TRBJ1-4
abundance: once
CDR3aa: CASSERHSNEKLFF
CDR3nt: TGTGCCAGCAGTGAGAGACATTCTAATGAAAAACTGTTTTTT

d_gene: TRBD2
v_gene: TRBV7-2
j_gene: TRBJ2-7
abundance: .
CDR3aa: CASSPPGGGSYEQYF
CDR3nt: TGTGCCAGCAGCCCCCCGGGCGGGGGCTCCTACGAGCAGTACTTC

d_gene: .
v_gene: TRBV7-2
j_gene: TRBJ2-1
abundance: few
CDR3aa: CASSSPGADNEQFF
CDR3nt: TGTGCCAGCAGCTCCCCCGGGGCGGACAATGAGCAGTTCTTC

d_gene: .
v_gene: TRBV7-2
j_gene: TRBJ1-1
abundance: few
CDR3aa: CASSPRISEAFF
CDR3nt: TGTGCCAGCAGCCCCAGGATCTCTGAAGCTTTCTTT

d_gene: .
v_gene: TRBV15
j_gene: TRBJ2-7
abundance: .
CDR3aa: CATSRDLRVGPNEQYF
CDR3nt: TGTGCCACCAGCAGAGATCTTAGGGTCGGCCCGAACGAGCAGTACTTC

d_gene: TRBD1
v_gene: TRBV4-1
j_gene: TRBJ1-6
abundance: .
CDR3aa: CASSQVRDRGRDSPLHF
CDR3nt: TGCGCCAGCAGCCAAGTCCGGGACAGGGGGCGCGATTCACCCCTCCACTTT

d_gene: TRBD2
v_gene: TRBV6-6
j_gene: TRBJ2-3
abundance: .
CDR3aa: CASRTSGIPDTQYF
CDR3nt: TGTGCCAGCAGGACTAGCGGGATTCCAGATACGCAGTATTTT

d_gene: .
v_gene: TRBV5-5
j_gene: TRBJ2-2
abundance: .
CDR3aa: CASSPRPPVQSNTGELFF
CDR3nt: TGTGCCAGCAGCCCCCGGCCCCCCGTACAGTCGAACACCGGGGAGCTGTTTTTT

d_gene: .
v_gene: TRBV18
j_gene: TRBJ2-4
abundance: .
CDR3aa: CASSLTPGIQYF
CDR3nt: TGTGCCAGTTCACTTACCCCGGGCATTCAGTACTTC

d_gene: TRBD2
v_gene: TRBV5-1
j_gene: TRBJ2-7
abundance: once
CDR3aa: CASSFVGSLAGAPLEQYF
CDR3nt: TGCGCCAGCAGCTTCGTCGGCTCACTAGCGGGAGCCCCCCTCGAGCAGTACTTC

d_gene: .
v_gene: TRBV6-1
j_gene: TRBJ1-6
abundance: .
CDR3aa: CASSRDGTNSPLHF
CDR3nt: TGTGCCAGCAGCCGGGACGGGACTAATTCACCCCTCCACTTT

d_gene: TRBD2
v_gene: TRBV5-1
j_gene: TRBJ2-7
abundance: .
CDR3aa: CASSLSLAGGMEQYF
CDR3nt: TGCGCCAGCAGCTTGAGTCTAGCGGGAGGGATGGAGCAGTACTTC

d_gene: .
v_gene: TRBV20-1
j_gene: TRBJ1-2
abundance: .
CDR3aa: CSATGPDGYTF
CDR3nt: TGCAGTGCTACCGGGCCAGACGGCTACACCTTC

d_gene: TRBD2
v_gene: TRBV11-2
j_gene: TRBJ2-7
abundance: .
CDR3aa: CASSLLLAGGNEQYF
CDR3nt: TGTGCCAGCAGCTTACTTCTAGCGGGAGGGAACGAGCAGTACTTC

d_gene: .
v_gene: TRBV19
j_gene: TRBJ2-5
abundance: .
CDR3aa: CASSMGREGTQYF
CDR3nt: TGTGCCAGTAGTATGGGTAGAGAGGGGACCCAGTACTTC

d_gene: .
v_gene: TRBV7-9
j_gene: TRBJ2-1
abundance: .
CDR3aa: CASSLDVTYNEQFF
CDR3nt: TGTGCCAGCAGCTTAGATGTGACTTACAATGAGCAGTTCTTC

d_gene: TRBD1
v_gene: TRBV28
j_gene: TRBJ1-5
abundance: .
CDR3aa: CASSRIDRDNQPQHF
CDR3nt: TGTGCCAGCAGCCGAATCGACAGGGACAATCAGCCCCAGCATTTT

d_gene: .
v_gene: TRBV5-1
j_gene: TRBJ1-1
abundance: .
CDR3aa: CASSWTTMNTEAFF
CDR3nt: TGCGCCAGCAGCTGGACAACAATGAACACTGAAGCTTTCTTT

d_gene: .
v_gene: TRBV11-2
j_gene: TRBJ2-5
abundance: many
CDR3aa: CASSLAGVETQYF
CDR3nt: TGTGCCAGCAGCTTAGCGGGGGTGGAGACCCAGTACTTC

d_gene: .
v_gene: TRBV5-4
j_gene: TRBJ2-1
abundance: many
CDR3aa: CASSWESYNEQFF
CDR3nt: TGTGCCAGCAGCTGGGAATCGTACAATGAGCAGTTCTTC

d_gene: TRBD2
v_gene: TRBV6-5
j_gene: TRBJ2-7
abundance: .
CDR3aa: CASSLGLTSGYYEQYF
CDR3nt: TGTGCCAGCAGTTTAGGTTTGACTAGCGGCTACTACGAGCAGTACTTC

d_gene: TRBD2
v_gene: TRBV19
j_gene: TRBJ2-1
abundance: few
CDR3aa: CASTGTSGRSEQFF
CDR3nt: TGTGCCAGTACCGGGACTAGCGGGAGAAGTGAGCAGTTCTTC

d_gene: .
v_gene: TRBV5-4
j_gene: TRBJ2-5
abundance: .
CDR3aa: CASTPGGGGSRETQYF
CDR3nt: TGTGCCAGCACCCCTGGGGGAGGGGGCTCTCGAGAGACCCAGTACTTC

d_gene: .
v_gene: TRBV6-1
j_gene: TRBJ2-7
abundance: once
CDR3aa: CATGRGATYEQYF
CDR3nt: TGTGCCACCGGGAGAGGCGCCACTTACGAGCAGTACTTC

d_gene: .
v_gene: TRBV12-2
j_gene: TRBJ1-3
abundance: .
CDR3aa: CASRLVGTGSGNTIYF
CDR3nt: .

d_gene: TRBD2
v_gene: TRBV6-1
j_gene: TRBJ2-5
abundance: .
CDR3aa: CASGGSFRETQYF
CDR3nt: TGTGCCAGCGGCGGGAGCTTTAGGGAGACCCAGTACTTC

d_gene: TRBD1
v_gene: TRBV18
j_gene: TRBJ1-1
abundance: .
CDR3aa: CASSPNTGANTEAFF
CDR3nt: TGTGCCAGCTCACCAAACACAGGGGCGAACACTGAAGCTTTCTTT

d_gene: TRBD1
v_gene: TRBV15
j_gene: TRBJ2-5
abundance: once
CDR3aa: CATSRSGTGKETQYF
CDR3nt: TGTGCCACCAGCAGATCTGGGACAGGGAAAGAGACCCAGTACTTC

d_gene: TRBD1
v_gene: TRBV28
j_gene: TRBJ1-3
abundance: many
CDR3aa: CASSPNPGQGSSGNTIYF
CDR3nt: TGTGCCAGCAGTCCTAATCCGGGACAGGGGAGCTCTGGAAACACCATATATTTT

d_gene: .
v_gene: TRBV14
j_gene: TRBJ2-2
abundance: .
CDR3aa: CASSRGLPWNTGELFF
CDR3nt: TGTGCCAGCAGCCGCGGACTGCCTTGGAACACCGGGGAGCTGTTTTTT

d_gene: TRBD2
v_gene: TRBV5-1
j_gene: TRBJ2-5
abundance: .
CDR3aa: CASSWGGTEQETQYF
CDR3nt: TGCGCCAGCAGCTGGGGGGGAACGGAACAAGAGACCCAGTACTTC